The 21 T cell receptor beta chains reported below all come from one sample, sequenced in a study of cytomegalovirus exposure and HLA in healthy donors (dated by TCRdb to about 2017). The library relied on the immunoSEQ multiplex PCR assay. The multiplex PCR relied on a mix of 60 forward primers for TCR Vbeta segments and 13 reverse primers for TCR Jbeta segments. What TCRdb holds here is the immuneACCESS table cut down to in-frame rearrangements. Part of the clones is not present; checked against another copy, under half of the missing clones reflect an unresolved V gene, and the others are unexplained. The sample records around 130,000 clones, 55% to 75% of which are singletons. The top ten hold approximately 2.6% of the sample. The sequenced sample consisted of PBMCs. The receptor set was obtained from a human donor in good health.

The chain uses TRBV12-2 and TRBJ1-5; the DNA was not used to check the table's D call, TRBD1. TRBV12-2 is labeled a pseudogene. The CDR3 length is 17 residues. The CDR3, as DNA: TGTGCAAGTCGCTTAAGCAGGGGAGCTTGCAGCAATCAGCCCCAGCATTTT. Its translation is CASRLSRGACSNQPQHF.

The V gene is TRBV4-1, the J gene TRBJ1-5, with D possibly TRBD1 on 5 matching bases. V dropped 0 bases and J dropped 5 bases, with 8 bases sitting between them. Germline lookup yields CDR1 MGHRA and CDR2 YSYEKL. The CDR3 is made up of 14 amino acids. The CDR3 coding sequence is TGCGCCAGCAGCCAAGAAACAGGTTATCAGCCCCAGCATTTT. Residues: CASSQETGYQPQHF.

The V gene is TRBV7-3, the J gene TRBJ2-2; D is perhaps TRBD2 (7 bases). The CDR3 consists of 16 residues. V was shortened by 5 bases and J by 0 bases, with 13 bases between the two germline ends. Germline V CDR1 and CDR2: SGHTA, FQGTGA. Written as DNA, the CDR3 is TGTGCCAGCAGCCCCAGGGGAGGGCCGAACACCGGGGAGCTGTTTTTT. As protein: CASSPRGGPNTGELFF.

The rearrangement uses TRBV4-1 and TRBJ2-7; D is undetermined. The CDR3 is 17 amino acids. Germline V gives CDR1 MGHRA, CDR2 YSYEKL. Trimming removed 3 bases at V and 0 bases at J, with 18 bases between. CDR3 DNA: TGCGCCAGCAGCCACCACCTTAGTCATTCGGTCTCCTACGAGCAGTACTTC. This encodes CASSHHLSHSVSYEQYF.

This clone was observed once. V and J are TRBV6-5 and TRBJ2-4; 9 bases align to TRBD1. Trimming removed 6 bases from V and 1 base from J; junction bases left unmatched: 4. Germline assignment: CDR1 MNHEY and CDR2 SVGAGI. The length of the CDR3 is 15 residues. CDR3: CASRGTGRAKNIQYF. For the CDR3, the DNA is TGTGCCAGCAGGGGGACAGGGAGGGCCAAAAACATTCAGTACTTC.

The chain is built from TRBV7-9 and TRBJ1-3; no firm D call. CDR3 size: 14 residues. Deletions cut 1 base from V and 2 bases from J, with 6 bases between. Germline V gene data show CDR1 as SEHNR and CDR2 as FQNEAQ (reference sequence). CDR3 DNA sequence: TGTGCCAGCAGCTTAGAATCCGCTGGAAACACCATATATTTT. Translated, it gives CASSLESAGNTIYF.

The rearrangement joins TRBV2 to TRBJ2-7, with TRBD1 matching over 9 bases. Germline-derived CDR1 and CDR2 are SNHLY and FYNNEI. This CDR3 is 16 amino acids long. The junction had 6 bases not matched to a gene; V was cut back by 2 bases and J by 1 base. Here the CDR3 DNA reads TGTGCCAGCAGTGAACACGTGGGACAGGGTTCCTACGAGCAGTACTTC. Translation: CASSEHVGQGSYEQYF.

The chain uses TRBV2 and TRBJ2-3; no firm D call. This CDR3 comprises 14 residues. Germline values: CDR1 SNHLY, CDR2 FYNNEI. V lost 4 bases to trimming and J lost 2 bases, with 10 bases between them. As DNA, the CDR3 is TGTGCCAGCAGTGTTGAACAGAACACAGATACGCAGTATTTT. Translated, it gives CASSVEQNTDTQYF.

The V gene is TRBV27, the J gene TRBJ1-2; 9 bases map to TRBD1. Germline V gene lookup returns CDR1 MNHEY and CDR2 SMNVEV (reference sequence). V shed 3 bases and J 4 bases; nucleotides not matched to a gene: 3. The CDR3 runs 14 residues. The CDR3: CASSFTGGGYGYTF. DNA of the CDR3: TGTGCCAGCAGTTTTACAGGGGGCGGCTATGGCTACACCTTC.

V gene TRBV19 combines with J gene TRBJ2-5; 7 bases agree with TRBD1. Germline CDR1 is LNHDA and CDR2 is SQIVND (reference sequence). This CDR3 has 16 amino acids. J lost 2 bases, V lost 3 bases, and 9 bases had no gene match. The CDR3 coding sequence is TGTGCCAGTAGTATTTTTGTGACAGGGAATCAAGAGACCCAGTACTTC. This codes for CASSIFVTGNQETQYF. Supplemented by reference TRBV19 and TRBJ2-5, the full variable domain reads DGGITQSPKYLFRKEGQNVTLSCEQNLNHDAMYWYRQDPGQGLRLIYYSQIVNDFQKGDIAEGYSVSREKKESFPLTVTSAQKNPTAFYLCASSIFVTGNQETQYFGPGTRLLVL.

Only a few counts were recorded for this clone. This sequence joins TRBV7-9 and TRBJ1-4; TRBD1 aligns across 11 bases. J lost 3 bases, V lost 5 bases, and 5 bases had no gene match. Germline values: CDR1 SEHNR, CDR2 FQNEAQ (reference sequence). This CDR3 is built from 16 residues. The CDR3 DNA is TGTGCCAGCAGCGAAGGGACAGGGGGATCTAATGAAAAACTGTTTTTT. Amino acids: CASSEGTGGSNEKLFF.

This clone turned up a few times. The V gene is TRBV7-3, the J gene TRBJ2-5, with a possible D match to TRBD1 (5 bases). CDR1 and CDR2 (germline): SGHTA, FQGTGA. The V gene lost 2 bases and the J gene lost 1 base, with 5 bases spanning the gap. This CDR3 has 13 amino acids. The CDR3 reads CASSLGAQETQYF. The CDR3 region has the DNA TGTGCCAGCAGCTTAGGGGCCCAAGAGACCCAGTACTTC.

The gene calls are TRBV9 and TRBJ1-3; 9 nucleotides align to TRBD1. The germline V gene has CDR1 SGDLS and CDR2 YYNGEE. The CDR3 contains 15 residues. Trimming cost V 4 bases and J 4 bases; bases outside gene matches: 6. For the CDR3, the DNA is TGTGCCAGCAGCTCCACAGGGGGCCGGGGAAACACCATATATTTT. This encodes CASSSTGGRGNTIYF.

The CDR3 DNA is TGTGCCAGCAGTTTAACCAGGGGGCCCTACGAGCAGTACTTC. Translated: CASSLTRGPYEQYF. J is TRBJ2-7 and V is TRBV27; 8 bases fit TRBD1. V was clipped by 2 bases and J by 2 bases; unmatched bases: 2. The CDR3 consists of 14 residues. Germline V CDR1 and CDR2: MNHEY, SMNVEV (reference sequence).

V and J are TRBV21-1 and TRBJ1-6; the table's TRBD1 call for D was not verified on the DNA. TRBV21-1 is assigned pseudogene status. The CDR3 has 14 residues. The CDR3: CASKGTGSVSPLHF. Here the CDR3 DNA reads TGTGCCAGCAAGGGAACAGGGTCAGTTTCACCCCTCCACTTT.

The chain recombines TRBV11-2 with TRBJ2-5; the match to TRBD2 covers 16 bases. This CDR3 has 16 amino acids. The V segment lost 5 bases and the J segment 5 bases; nucleotides outside the gene matches: 5. The germline CDR1 and CDR2 sequences are SGHAT and FQNNGV. The CDR3 here is CASSPGLAGGSETQYF. CDR3 sequence (DNA): TGTGCCAGCAGCCCGGGACTAGCGGGGGGGTCGGAGACCCAGTACTTC.

The chain joins TRBV6-6 to TRBJ1-1; D possibly corresponds to TRBD1 (5 bases). The length of the CDR3 is 14 residues. Trimming took off 3 bases at V and 1 base at J, with 9 bases between the two ends. In germline, CDR1 is MNHNY, CDR2 SVGAGI (reference sequence). CDR3 nucleotides: TGTGCCAGCAGTTATTGGGGGGAGAACACTGAAGCTTTCTTT. Its protein product is CASSYWGENTEAFF.

The chain couples TRBV6-6 to TRBJ2-1; D not certain. The V gene's germline CDR1 is MNHNY and CDR2 SVGAGI (reference sequence). The CDR3 extends over 12 amino acids. Deletions cut 5 bases from V and 8 bases from J, with 10 bases between. The CDR3 loop reads CASSALHHEQFF. CDR3 nucleotide sequence: TGTGCCAGCAGTGCACTTCACCATGAGCAGTTCTTC.

The genes are TRBV29-1 and TRBJ1-2, with 10 positions matching TRBD1. V lost 6 bases and J lost 0; bases outside the gene matches: 16. Per the germline V gene, CDR1 is SQVTM and CDR2 is ANQGSEA. The CDR3 totals 18 residues. The CDR3 DNA follows: TGCAGCGTGACCGGGACAGGGGCATCTTTATTAGCTAACTATGGCTACACCTTC. Its translation: CSVTGTGASLLANYGYTF.

The V call is TRBV29-1, the J call TRBJ1-2, with TRBD1 identical over 8 bases. The CDR3 extends over 12 amino acids. The germline V gene encodes CDR1 SQVTM and CDR2 ANQGSEA. V trimming: 6 bases; J trimming: 7 bases; junction bases outside the gene matches: 7. This CDR3 is CSVTDRAGGYTF. DNA for the CDR3: TGCAGCGTGACGGACAGGGCTGGTGGCTACACCTTC.

This sequence joins TRBV5-1 and TRBJ2-3, with 11 bases lining up with TRBD1. Trimming removed 3 bases from V and 1 base from J; junction bases left unmatched: 4. The V gene's germline CDR1 is SGHRS and CDR2 YFSETQ. The CDR3 consists of 16 residues. In nucleotides, the CDR3 is TGCGCCAGCAGCTGGACAGGGGGCGCGGGCACAGATACGCAGTATTTT. This sequence encodes CASSWTGGAGTDTQYF.